Listed below are T cell receptor beta chains from one sample, sequenced in a study of identical twins. Each CDR3 protein gets one entry after TCRdb re-called the 5' RACE reads with MiXCR. The sample yields about 480,000 distinct CDR3 sequences, 13% to 15% seen once. The data were also submitted as part of a second study, on yellow fever vaccine responses in identical twins.

Sequencing input: CD4+ T cells sorted from blood. Source of these receptors: a woman younger than 35 in good health. Both conserved end residues are part of each CDR3. A D gene is named only where the DNA matches it firmly. Clone size appears in some rows only: once, few, many, or a class for an expanded clone.

J: TRBJ1-1
D: NA
size: few
V: TRBV7-2
length: 14
CDR3: CASSLEVGITEAFF
DNA: TGTGCCAGCAGCTTAGAAGTAGGAATCACTGAAGCTTTCTTT

J: TRBJ2-4
D: TRBD1
size: NA
V: TRBV12-3/TRBV12-4
length: 15
CDR3: CASTTDRGPKNIQYF
DNA: TGTGCCAGCACCACGGACAGGGGACCCAAAAACATTCAGTACTTC

J: TRBJ2-1
D: TRBD2
size: many
V: TRBV20-1
length: 15
CDR3: CSAPLAGDNYNEQFF
DNA: TGCAGTGCCCCACTAGCGGGAGACAACTACAATGAGCAGTTCTTC

J: TRBJ1-1
D: NA
size: many
V: TRBV5-1
length: 13
CDR3: CASSLQNPPEAFF
DNA: TGCGCCAGCAGCTTGCAAAACCCCCCTGAAGCTTTCTTT

J: TRBJ2-7
D: NA
size: NA
V: TRBV7-2
length: 12
CDR3: CASSFRLYEQYF
DNA: TGTGCCAGCAGCTTCAGGCTCTACGAGCAGTACTTC

J: TRBJ2-2
D: NA
size: few
V: TRBV4-1
length: 16
CDR3: CASSQAGSPVGGELFF
DNA: TGCGCCAGCAGCCAAGCAGGAAGCCCCGTAGGCGGGGAGCTGTTTTTT

J: TRBJ2-7
D: NA
size: NA
V: TRBV6-2/TRBV6-3
length: 13
CDR3: CASSSPGAAEQYF
DNA: TGTGCCAGCAGTTCCCCGGGAGCGGCCGAGCAGTACTTC

J: TRBJ2-5
D: NA
size: many
V: TRBV12-3/TRBV12-4
length: 15
CDR3: CASSFGGLNQETQYF
DNA: TGTGCCAGCAGTTTCGGGGGACTCAACCAAGAGACCCAGTACTTC

J: TRBJ2-7
D: NA
size: many
V: TRBV12-3/TRBV12-4
length: 14
CDR3: CASSLRGTTYEQYF
DNA: TGTGCCAGCAGTTTAAGGGGAACCACCTACGAGCAGTACTTC

J: TRBJ2-7
D: NA
size: many
V: TRBV15
length: 16
CDR3: CATSRDQGGSSSEQYF
DNA: TGTGCCACCAGCAGAGATCAGGGAGGATCCTCCTCCGAGCAGTACTTC

J: TRBJ2-1
D: NA
size: NA
V: TRBV19
length: 12
CDR3: CASTSGFGEQFF
DNA: TGTGCCAGTACCTCAGGGTTCGGAGAGCAGTTCTTC